What follows are 15 T cell receptor beta chains derived from one specimen sequenced in a study of CXCR3-negative and CXCR3-positive naive CD8 T cells. The TRB libraries of cDNA were built by UMI-labeled 5' RACE. One entry per CDR3 protein, without DNA, is what TCRdb gives after re-calling the 5' RACE reads. The table for this sample gives 130,000 or so distinct CDR3 sequences. Source material: naive CXCR3- CD8+ T cells from blood. Subset defined: CD45RO-CCR7+CD27+CD95- naive CD8+ T cells lacking CXCR3 (TNR3-). Source of these receptors: a human donor in good health. Some clones in this sample may be carry-over from other donors' samples.

The chain recombines TRBV2 with TRBJ2-7; TCRdb indicates TRBD1, and absent DNA this call remains unverified. CDR3 size: 13 residues. CDR1 is SNHLY and CDR2 is FYNNEI in the germline V gene. CDR3 protein: CASSEGAVDEQYF.

The chain links TRBV4-1 to TRBJ1-1; without DNA, the TCRdb call of TRBD1 cannot be checked. The CDR3 length is 15 residues. Germline V gene sequence: CDR1 MGHRA, CDR2 YSYEKL. This CDR3 reads CASSQQGQANTEAFF.

The chain couples TRBV7-9 to TRBJ2-7; with no DNA, the TCRdb D assignment of TRBD2 cannot be verified. CDR1 SEHNR and CDR2 FQNEAQ come from the germline V gene (reference sequence). The CDR3 length is 14 residues. CDR3 sequence reads: CASSGRDSHYEQYF.

The genes are TRBV20-1 and TRBJ2-1; the TCRdb D gene call, TRBD2, has no DNA to confirm it. Per the germline V gene, CDR1 is DFQATT and CDR2 is SNEGSKA (reference sequence). The CDR3 loop spans 15 amino acids. This CDR3 is CSARSGLARFDEQFF.

The chain joins TRBV5-1 to TRBJ2-3; TCRdb outputs TRBD1, but without DNA this stays unchecked. The CDR3 is 15 amino acids. Germline V gene sequence: CDR1 SGHRS, CDR2 YFSETQ. The CDR3 protein is CASSTWTAGTDTQYF.

The chain couples TRBV9 to TRBJ2-7; TCRdb reports TRBD1, a call that lacks DNA to check it against. The CDR3 covers 14 residues. Germline loops: CDR1 SGDLS, CDR2 YYNGEE. CDR3 residues: CTSSFGQGAYEQYF.

The rearrangement joins TRBV29-1 to TRBJ2-7; as DNA is missing, the TRBD1 call by TCRdb cannot be tested. CDR3 length equals 15 residues. Germline V CDR1 and CDR2: SQVTM, ANQGSEA. The CDR3 region is CSVEGVADRTYEQYF.

The CDR3 loop reads CASSAGQGADTQYF. V is TRBV6-1 and J is TRBJ2-3; the TCRdb D gene call, TRBD1, has no DNA to confirm it. CDR3 size: 14 residues. Looked up from germline, CDR1 is MNHNS and CDR2 is SASEGT.

This CDR3 is CASRPDTYPKSNQPQHF. V and J are TRBV5-1 and TRBJ1-5; the TCRdb D gene call, TRBD1, has no DNA to confirm it. In germline, CDR1 is SGHRS, CDR2 YFSETQ. The CDR3 has 17 amino acids.

The rearrangement joins TRBV11-2 to TRBJ2-7; TCRdb's D call, TRBD2, is unchecked because there is no DNA. This CDR3 spans 15 amino acids. The germline V gene encodes CDR1 SGHAT and CDR2 FQNNGV. The CDR3 sequence: CASSYSGRSSYEQYF.

V is TRBV24-1 and J is TRBJ1-1. CDR1 and CDR2 (germline): KGHDR, SFDVKD. This CDR3 has 13 residues. CDR3 sequence: CATKPRGGTEAFF.

This rearrangement joins TRBV29-1 to TRBJ2-1; TCRdb designates TRBD2, a call that cannot be tested without DNA. Germline V gene lookup returns CDR1 SQVTM and CDR2 ANQGSEA. The CDR3 length is 18 residues. The CDR3 region is CSVEGTSGGSSSYNEQFF.

The chain is built from TRBV4-1 and TRBJ2-1; TCRdb picks TRBD2, but there is no DNA to check that call. Germline CDR1 reads MGHRA; CDR2 reads YSYEKL. This CDR3 spans 18 amino acids. This CDR3 is CASSQDPPSGGSYNEQFF.

This chain joins TRBV4-2 and TRBJ2-7; TCRdb's D call of TRBD2 is untestable without DNA. Germline V gene data show CDR1 as LGHNA and CDR2 as YNFKEQ. The CDR3 is 15 residues long. The CDR3 loop is CASSQAPTSVYEQYF.

The chain carries TRBV20-1 and TRBJ2-7; without DNA, the TCRdb call of TRBD2 cannot be checked. Per germline, CDR1 DFQATT and CDR2 SNEGSKA (reference sequence). This CDR3 has 13 residues. The CDR3 reads CSARMAYSYEQYF.